This is a list of T cell receptor beta chains from one sample in a study of T cells in narcolepsy. Clones were sequenced by immunoSEQ multiplex PCR, and TCRdb holds only the in-frame ones, with some missing. This sample has 30,000 to 40,000 clones; more than 75% occur once, and the top ten carry roughly 2.5%. The sequencing sample was made of memory (CD45RA-) CD4+ T cells from blood. The source of these receptors is a human donor in good health. The CDR3 runs from the conserved cysteine through the conserved F or W. Each record gives: clone size, J gene, V gene, D gene, CDR3 protein, CDR3 DNA. D genes are given only for firm matches. Some rows mark clone size as missing; the rest say once, few, many or name a class of expanded clone.

>once|TRBJ1-6|TRBV19|-
CASSNGVWNSPLHF
TGTGCCAGTAGTAACGGGGTTTGGAATTCACCCCTCCACTTT
>-|TRBJ2-1|TRBV11-1|-
CASAESSYNEQFF
TGTGCCAGCGCTGAAAGCTCCTACAATGAGCAGTTCTTC
>-|TRBJ2-3|TRBV6-5|-
CASSGRTEADTQYF
TGTGCCAGCAGTGGCAGGACGGAGGCAGATACGCAGTATTTT
>few|TRBJ2-7|TRBV9|-
CASSAYEQYF
TGTGCCAGCAGCGCCTACGAGCAGTACTTC
>-|TRBJ2-3|TRBV9|-
CASSVGQGGTDTQYF
TGTGCCAGCAGCGTAGGGCAGGGGGGGACAGATACGCAGTATTTT
>-|TRBJ1-1|TRBV14|-
CASSPSHPNTEAFF
TGTGCCAGCAGCCCATCACACCCGAACACTGAAGCTTTCTTT
>-|TRBJ1-2|TRBV6-6|-
CASSYSGGRIDGYTF
TGTGCCAGCAGTTACTCCGGGGGGCGCATTGATGGCTACACCTTC
>-|TRBJ1-5|TRBV6-1|TRBD1
CASRLGQGSNQPQHF
TGTGCCAGCAGGTTGGGACAGGGAAGCAATCAGCCCCAGCATTTT
>-|TRBJ2-3|TRBV5-8|-
CASSPRDFYTQYF
TGTGCCAGCAGCCCGCGTGACTTCTATACGCAGTATTTT
>-|TRBJ2-1|TRBV27|TRBD2
CASIVTSREVSQFF
TGTGCCAGCATAGTGACTAGTCGGGAGGTATCGCAGTTCTTC
>few|TRBJ1-3|TRBV30|-
CAWITPPATGGNTIYF
TGTGCCTGGATTACACCCCCGGCAACGGGGGGAAACACCATATATTTT
>-|TRBJ1-1|TRBV5-1|-
CASSPTPHNSPAEAFF
TGCGCCAGCAGCCCAACACCACATAACAGCCCCGCTGAAGCTTTCTTT
>-|TRBJ1-2|TRBV5-4|-
CASSLEGRGDGYTF
TGTGCCAGCAGCTTGGAGGGGCGAGGGGATGGCTACACCTTC
>-|TRBJ1-2|TRBV28|-
CASREQGFYGYTF
TGTGCCAGCAGGGAACAGGGATTCTATGGCTACACCTTC
>few|TRBJ1-4|TRBV19|-
CASNSRESGVEKLFF
TGTGCCAGTAATTCCCGTGAGAGCGGTGTAGAAAAACTGTTTTTT
>-|TRBJ2-5|TRBV28|-
CASSLKPAGIQETQYF
TGTGCCAGCAGTTTAAAGCCAGCGGGTATACAAGAGACCCAGTACTTC
>-|TRBJ2-1|TRBV11-2|-
CASSLELVLNEQFF
TGTGCCAGCAGCTTAGAACTAGTCCTCAATGAGCAGTTCTTC
>-|TRBJ2-3|TRBV2|TRBD2
CASNERTSGTDTQYF
TGTGCCAGCAACGAGCGTACTAGCGGGACAGATACGCAGTATTTT
>-|TRBJ1-2|TRBV5-1|-
CASSPYSGGVDGYTF
TGCGCCAGCAGCCCCTACTCGGGGGGAGTCGATGGCTACACCTTC
>-|TRBJ1-2|TRBV29-1|-
CSVAKRVRGVEGYTF
TGCAGCGTTGCGAAACGGGTCAGGGGAGTAGAGGGCTACACCTTC
>few|TRBJ1-2|TRBV6-6|TRBD1
CASRWTGAYGYTF
TGTGCCAGCAGGTGGACAGGCGCCTATGGCTACACCTTC
>-|TRBJ2-2|TRBV6-1|-
CASSGEGARTGELFF
TGTGCCAGCAGTGGGGAGGGGGCTAGGACCGGGGAGCTGTTTTTT
>-|TRBJ1-3|TRBV5-5|-
CASSLPGGNTIYF
TGTGCCAGCAGCTTGCCAGGCGGAAACACCATATATTTT
>-|TRBJ1-1|TRBV11-1|-
CASSLEQISEAFF
TGTGCCAGCAGCTTAGAGCAGATTTCTGAAGCTTTCTTT
>few|TRBJ2-1|TRBV7-3|-
CASSLMEGTEQFF
TGTGCCAGCAGCTTAATGGAGGGGACAGAGCAGTTCTTC
>-|TRBJ2-4|TRBV27|-
CASSPRTGTVPDIQYF
TGTGCCAGCAGTCCGCGAACCGGGACCGTCCCGGACATTCAGTACTTC
>-|TRBJ2-2|TRBV5-6|-
CASSLVKSANTGELFF
TGTGCCAGCAGCTTGGTTAAATCAGCGAACACCGGGGAGCTGTTTTTT
>-|TRBJ2-2|TRBV7-2|TRBD2
CASSLSSGSGTGELFF
TGTGCCAGCAGCTTATCTAGCGGGAGTGGGACCGGGGAGCTGTTTTTT
>-|TRBJ2-1|TRBV9|-
CASSVALDYNEQFF
TGTGCCAGCAGCGTAGCTCTGGATTACAATGAGCAGTTCTTC
>-|TRBJ2-3|TRBV19|-
CASSANTDTQYF
TGTGCCAGTAGTGCGAATACAGATACGCAGTATTTT
>-|TRBJ1-6|TRBV6-1|-
CASSPGLSNSPLHF
TGTGCCAGCAGTCCGGGCCTATCAAATTCACCCCTCCACTTT
>-|TRBJ1-1|TRBV30|TRBD1
CAWSPGTAEAFF
TGTGCCTGGAGTCCCGGGACAGCTGAAGCTTTCTTT
>-|TRBJ2-7|TRBV11-1|-
CASSLSPFYEQYF
TGTGCCAGCAGCTTAAGCCCTTTCTACGAGCAGTACTTC
>-|TRBJ2-7|TRBV2|-
CASTPAPFDYEQYF
TGTGCCAGCACCCCGGCCCCCTTCGACTACGAGCAGTACTTC
>few|TRBJ2-3|TRBV5-1|-
CASSLEGGRAADTQYF
TGCGCCAGCAGCTTGGAAGGGGGGAGGGCCGCGGATACGCAGTATTTT
>-|TRBJ2-2|TRBV9|-
CASSVTPNTGELFF
TGTGCCAGCAGCGTGACACCGAACACCGGGGAGCTGTTTTTT
>-|TRBJ2-5|TRBV18|-
CASSPRGLGGAETQYF
TGTGCCAGCTCACCACGGGGTCTCGGGGGTGCGGAGACCCAGTACTTC
>once|TRBJ1-6|TRBV6-5|-
CASTHRQNNSPLHF
TGTGCCAGCACCCACCGACAGAATAATTCACCCCTCCACTTT
>medium-sized|TRBJ2-3|TRBV7-3|-
CASSSLGPDTQYF
TGTGCCAGCAGCTCCCTAGGACCAGATACGCAGTATTTT
>-|TRBJ1-2|TRBV30|-
CAWSVKSAVGYTF
TGTGCCTGGAGTGTAAAAAGCGCCGTCGGCTACACCTTC
>-|TRBJ2-2|TRBV5-6|TRBD2
CASSLAFNAGVNTGELFF
TGTGCCAGCAGCTTGGCCTTTAATGCGGGGGTGAACACCGGGGAGCTGTTTTTT
>-|TRBJ1-1|TRBV6-1|-
CASSESPLGLDEAFF
TGTGCCAGCAGTGAAAGTCCCTTGGGGTTGGATGAAGCTTTCTTT
>once|TRBJ1-5|TRBV2|TRBD1
CASSSTGQGFNQPQHF
TGTGCCAGCAGTTCGACCGGACAGGGCTTCAATCAGCCCCAGCATTTT
>-|TRBJ1-6|TRBV6-6|-
CASSYQGGGYSPLHF
TGTGCCAGCAGTTACCAAGGGGGGGGATATTCACCCCTCCACTTT
>few|TRBJ1-4|TRBV18|-
CASSQGKGSEKLFF
TGTGCCAGCTCACAGGGGAAGGGGAGTGAAAAACTGTTTTTT
>once|TRBJ1-3|TRBV6-5|-
CASSRTRPVDTIYF
TGTGCCAGCAGTCGGACCCGCCCAGTGGACACCATATATTTT
>-|TRBJ2-5|TRBV18|-
CASSPPPGLQETQYF
TGTGCCAGCTCACCACCACCAGGACTACAAGAGACCCAGTACTTC
>few|TRBJ1-4|TRBV2|-
CASSVDGRREKLFF
TGTGCCAGCAGTGTGGACGGGAGGAGAGAAAAACTGTTTTTT
>-|TRBJ1-5|TRBV19|TRBD1
CASRPPGQTFNQPQHF
TGTGCCAGTAGGCCGCCGGGACAGACTTTCAATCAGCCCCAGCATTTT